Below, 24 T cell receptor beta chains from the same sample are listed, as sequenced in a study of cytomegalovirus exposure and HLA in healthy donors. Some clones are missing from TCRdb's copy, which holds only in-frame ones; the method was immunoSEQ multiplex PCR. The table has more than 85,000 clones, roughly 90% seen once. The material sequenced was PBMCs. All receptors derive from a woman under 30 in good health and CMV-seronegative.

The CDR3 protein is CASSPRLAEQETQYF. CDR3 in DNA: TGTGCCAGCTCACCAAGACTAGCGGAACAAGAGACCCAGTACTTC. The chain links TRBV18 to TRBJ2-5; 9 bases match TRBD2. Germline V gene lookup returns CDR1 KGHSH and CDR2 LQKENI. The trim removed 2 bases at V and 2 bases at J, leaving 3 bases unmatched. The CDR3 consists of 15 residues.

In its sample, this clone was seen a few times. The CDR3 DNA sequence: TGTGCCAGCAGCTCCTTCTCTAGGGATACGCAGTATTTT. Its protein is CASSSFSRDTQYF. This chain connects TRBV7-2 to TRBJ2-3; unclear D gene. There are 13 residues in the CDR3. Per the germline V gene, CDR1 is SGHTA and CDR2 is FQGNSA. V lost 4 bases and J 6 bases, leaving 11 bases between the germline ends.

J is TRBJ2-3 and V is TRBV2; tentative D call: TRBD1 (6 bases). V lost 10 bases, J lost 2 bases, and 13 bases lay in between. Germline V gene sequence: CDR1 SNHLY, CDR2 FYNNEI. The CDR3 contains 13 residues. The CDR3 coding sequence is TGTGCCACCGAAAAGGGGGTCACAGATACGCAGTATTTT. This encodes CATEKGVTDTQYF. The variable domain in full, completed from reference TRBV2 and TRBJ2-3, reads EPEVTQTPSHQVTQMGQEVILRCVPISNHLYFYWYRQILGQKVEFLVSFYNNEISEKSEIFDDQFSVERPDGSNFTLKIRSTKLEDSAMYFCATEKGVTDTQYFGPGTRLTVL.

The rearrangement joins TRBV28 to TRBJ2-7; 9 nucleotides agree with TRBD1. CDR3 size: 15 residues. The germline V gene encodes CDR1 MDHEN and CDR2 SYDVKM. V lost 5 bases and J lost 1; bases outside the gene matches: 6. The CDR3 spells CASSHLGQGSYEQYF. In DNA, the CDR3 is TGTGCCAGCAGTCACCTCGGACAGGGGTCCTACGAGCAGTACTTC.

The V gene is TRBV9, the J gene TRBJ1-3; D uncertain. Germline CDR1 reads SGDLS; CDR2 reads YYNGEE. V lost 3 bases and J 0 bases, leaving 10 bases between the germline ends. CDR3 length: 15 residues. In DNA, the CDR3 is TGTGCCAGCAGCGCCCATGGGAGCTCTGGAAACACCATATATTTT. Translation gives CASSAHGSSGNTIYF.

V and J are TRBV6-5 and TRBJ1-2; 8 nucleotides align to TRBD1. J was trimmed by 5 bases and V by 1 base; bases with no gene match: 9. The V gene's germline CDR1 is MNHEY and CDR2 SVGAGI. CDR3 length: 16 residues. As DNA, the CDR3 is TGTGCCAGCAGTTACTGGGGGGACAGGTCGCCGTATGGCTACACCTTC. Translated, it gives CASSYWGDRSPYGYTF.

This clone was seen a single time. V and J are TRBV14 and TRBJ1-4; D gene unclear. The CDR3 consists of 16 residues. Germline assignment: CDR1 SGHDN and CDR2 FVKESK. Trimming removed 4 bases at V and 8 bases at J, with 20 bases between. CDR3 sequence reads: CASSRRAWPGWEKLFF. CDR3 sequence (DNA): TGTGCCAGCAGCCGGAGGGCATGGCCCGGGTGGGAAAAACTGTTTTTT. The full variable domain, with the rest looked up from reference TRBV14 and TRBJ1-4, is EAGVTQFPSHSVIEKGQTVTLRCDPISGHDNLYWYRRVMGKEIKFLLHFVKESKQDESGMPNNRFLAERTGGTYSTLKVQPAELEDSGVYFCASSRRAWPGWEKLFFGSGTQLSVL.

The chain recombines TRBV4-2 with TRBJ2-3; the match to TRBD2 covers 7 bases. Germline CDR1 LGHNA, CDR2 YNFKEQ. CDR3 length: 15 amino acids. V was pared by 4 bases and J by 1 base, with 5 bases of the junction left unmatched. CDR3 in DNA: TGTGCCAGCAGCCCCTCGAGCGGGGGCACAGATACGCAGTATTTT. The encoded protein is CASSPSSGGTDTQYF.

The gene calls are TRBV6-5 and TRBJ2-6; D gene ambiguous. V lost 0 bases and J lost 2, with 8 bases in between. This CDR3 comprises 16 residues. Germline assignment: CDR1 MNHEY and CDR2 SVGAGI. The CDR3 region is CASSYSIAAGANVLTF. The CDR3 nucleotides read TGTGCCAGCAGTTACTCGATCGCAGCTGGGGCCAACGTCCTGACTTTC.

This sequence joins TRBV28 and TRBJ2-3, with 10 bases matching TRBD1. V shed 6 bases and J 4 bases; nucleotides not matched to a gene: 7. The CDR3 has 15 amino acids. The germline V gene encodes CDR1 MDHEN and CDR2 SYDVKM. The CDR3 nucleotides are TGTGCCAGCAGCACCGGGACAGGGGAGGCAGATACGCAGTATTTT. Its translation is CASSTGTGEADTQYF.

The chain recombines TRBV28 with TRBJ2-7; D not resolved. Germline CDR1 is MDHEN and CDR2 is SYDVKM. This CDR3 is 11 amino acids long. Deletions cut 8 bases from V and 4 bases from J, with 9 bases between. The CDR3 DNA is TGTGCCAGCGGCCTTTTGTACGAGCAGTACTTC. It encodes CASGLLYEQYF.

As for this clone: At one of its ends the junction is not consistent with the germline gene, which may arise from a read error. This chain uses TRBV7-8 with TRBJ1-1, with TRBD1 matching 7 bases. The CDR3 totals 14 residues. Germline V CDR1 and CDR2: SGHVS, FQNEAQ. The CDR3 nucleotides read TGTGCCAGCAGCTTAACAAGGGGGGACAGAGGTTACCCCTTT. As protein: CASSLTRGDRGYPF.

The chain is built from TRBV19 and TRBJ2-7, with 7 bases matching TRBD1. Germline CDR1 is LNHDA and CDR2 is SQIVND (reference sequence). V lost 3 bases, J lost 1 base, and 3 bases stayed unmatched. This CDR3 is built from 14 residues. The CDR3 reads CASSIRDRSYEQYF. The CDR3 nucleotides are TGTGCCAGTAGTATCCGGGACAGATCCTACGAGCAGTACTTC.

V usage is TRBV6-1 and J usage is TRBJ2-1, with 10 positions matching TRBD2. CDR3 length equals 15 residues. V was pared by 6 bases and J by 2 bases, with 4 bases of the junction left unmatched. Germline-derived CDR1 and CDR2 are MNHNS and SASEGT. The CDR3 DNA reads TGTGCCAGCAGGATTACTAGCGGGGCCTACAATGAGCAGTTCTTC. Its translation: CASRITSGAYNEQFF.

The chain joins TRBV7-9 to TRBJ1-4; 7 bases line up with TRBD1. Germline assignment: CDR1 SEHNR and CDR2 FQNEAQ (reference sequence). CDR3 size: 16 residues. The V and J ends lost 5 bases and 7 bases, in that order; junction bases with no gene match: 13. Here the CDR3 reads CASSTTTGPGGEKLFF. The CDR3 DNA reads as TGTGCCAGCAGCACCACGACAGGGCCTGGGGGTGAAAAACTGTTTTTT.

This clone came up a few times. V and J are TRBV27 and TRBJ2-1, with 9 positions matching TRBD2. The germline V gene has CDR1 MNHEY and CDR2 SMNVEV (reference sequence). The CDR3 covers 15 residues. The V gene end was trimmed by 2 bases and the J gene end by 3 bases; junction bases not matched to a gene: 2. The CDR3 region is CASSLLAGNYNEQFF. In DNA form, the CDR3 reads TGTGCCAGCAGTTTACTAGCGGGGAACTACAATGAGCAGTTCTTC.

The chain employs TRBV7-9 and TRBJ2-5; tentative D call: TRBD1 (6 bases). V was pared by 10 bases and J by 0 bases, with 12 bases between. CDR3 length: 13 amino acids. The germline V gene has CDR1 SEHNR and CDR2 FQNEAQ (reference sequence). The CDR3 region is CATGAPNQETQYF. The CDR3 coding sequence is TGTGCCACAGGGGCCCCGAACCAAGAGACCCAGTACTTC. Based on the CDR3 plus reference TRBV7-9 and TRBJ2-5, the full variable domain is DTGVSQNPRHKITKRGQNVTFRCDPISEHNRLYWYRQTLGQGPEFLTYFQNEAQLEKSRLLSDRFSAERPKGSFSTLEIQRTEQGDSAMYLCATGAPNQETQYFGPGTRLLVL.

This clone was picked up one time. The genes are TRBV19 and TRBJ2-7, with TRBD1 identical over 11 bases. Trimming at V came to 1 base and at J to 2 bases, leaving 7 bases not matched to a gene. There are 17 residues in the CDR3. Germline values: CDR1 LNHDA, CDR2 SQIVND (reference sequence). The DNA of the CDR3 is TGTGCCAGTAGTATAGTCCCCCCGGGACAGGGGGCCTACGAGCAGTACTTC. This sequence encodes CASSIVPPGQGAYEQYF.

The chain combines TRBV9 with TRBJ2-2; TRBD2 aligns across 8 bases. The CDR3 loop spans 16 amino acids. The ends lost 0 bases at V and 0 bases at J; junction bases unmatched: 1. CDR1 and CDR2 (germline): SGDLS, YYNGEE. CDR3 nucleotides: TGTGCCAGCAGCGTAGACGGGAGGGCGAACACCGGGGAGCTGTTTTTT. Translated, it gives CASSVDGRANTGELFF.

The chain recombines TRBV7-2 with TRBJ1-1, with 7 bases lining up with TRBD1. Germline V lookup: CDR1 SGHTA, CDR2 FQGNSA. J was trimmed by 0 bases and V by 5 bases; bases with no gene match: 6. The CDR3 is 15 amino acids. CDR3 in amino acids: CASSGWDSMNTEAFF. CDR3 bases: TGTGCCAGCAGCGGCTGGGACAGCATGAACACTGAAGCTTTCTTT.

This chain links TRBV10-1 with TRBJ1-5, with 10 bases lining up with TRBD1. The J segment lost 9 bases and the V segment lost 8 bases, leaving 13 bases of the junction unmatched. CDR1 is WNHNN and CDR2 is SYGVQD in the germline V gene (reference sequence). There are 15 residues in the CDR3. Here the CDR3 reads CASPPDRGGPGPQHF. In DNA, the CDR3 is TGCGCCAGCCCCCCGGACAGGGGGGGTCCAGGGCCCCAGCATTTT.

The rearrangement joins TRBV28 to TRBJ1-2; the match to TRBD1 covers 9 bases. The V gene's germline CDR1 is MDHEN and CDR2 SYDVKM. This CDR3 has 19 residues. J gave up 4 bases and V 6 bases, and 21 bases lay outside the gene matches. The CDR3 nucleotides read TGTGCCAGCAGGGGGCCGCCGGGACAGGGTATAGTCCTGGCCTATGGCTACACCTTC. Its protein is CASRGPPGQGIVLAYGYTF.

V and J are TRBV6-5 and TRBJ2-7; tentatively, D is TRBD2 (5 bases). CDR1 and CDR2 from the germline V gene are MNHEY and SVGAGI. V was clipped by 2 bases and J by 7 bases, with 12 bases between them. The CDR3 has 13 amino acids. CDR3 protein: CASSYRDSGEQYF. In DNA, the CDR3 is TGTGCCAGCAGTTACAGAGACTCGGGGGAGCAGTACTTC.

The rearrangement links TRBV4-1 to TRBJ2-1; TRBD2 agrees at 8 bases. The CDR3 loop spans 14 amino acids. Germline V lookup: CDR1 MGHRA, CDR2 YSYEKL. Trimming cost V 5 bases and J 9 bases; bases outside gene matches: 9. DNA for the CDR3: TGCGCCAGCAGCGCGGGGGGATTGGTCTTTGAGCAGTTCTTC. It translates to CASSAGGLVFEQFF.